A single sample is the source of the 22 T cell receptor beta chains below, sequenced in a study of T cells in Graves' hyperthyroidism and ophthalmopathy. The CDR3 regions of TCR beta were amplified from RNA transcripts. HTBI primers were employed in a first-round RT-PCR of the TCR CDR3. Using its own MiXCR run on the multiplex PCR reads, TCRdb lists one record per CDR3 protein. The top ten clones hold 30% of a sample with about 250,000 distinct CDR3 sequences, approximately 14% of them seen once. The sample was blood. These receptors were collected from a woman in her forties or fifties with Graves' hyperthyroidism that later progressed to Graves' ophthalmopathy.

This clonotype has at least ten counts. V and J are TRBV20-1 and TRBJ1-5; 8 nucleotides match TRBD1. Per the germline V gene, CDR1 is DFQATT and CDR2 is SNEGSKA (reference sequence). The length of the CDR3 is 14 residues. V lost 5 bases and J lost 1; bases outside the gene matches: 4. This CDR3 reads CSAFTGGSNQPQHF. DNA for the CDR3: TGCAGTGCTTTCACAGGGGGGAGCAATCAGCCCCAGCATTTT.

This clonotype was detected many times. The chain employs TRBV6-2 or TRBV6-3 and TRBJ2-3; the match to TRBD2 covers 10 bases. Trimming took 2 bases from V and 6 from J; bases not matched to a gene: 2. The length of the CDR3 is 14 residues. In germline, CDR1 is MNHEY, CDR2 SVGEGT. The CDR3 here is CASSYTSGMDTQYF. The CDR3 DNA sequence: TGTGCCAGCAGTTACACTAGCGGGATGGATACGCAGTATTTT.

The V gene is TRBV24-1, the J gene TRBJ1-5; D not certain. The germline V and J ends were trimmed by 5 bases and 4 bases, with 11 bases remaining between them. This CDR3 has 14 residues. Looked up from germline, CDR1 is KGHDR and CDR2 is SFDVKD. This chain's CDR3 is CATSAGSSNQPQHF. CDR3 sequence (DNA): TGTGCCACCAGTGCTGGGAGTTCTAATCAGCCCCAGCATTTT.

This clonotype was observed a handful of times. The chain couples TRBV6-1 to TRBJ1-4; 7 positions match TRBD1. This CDR3 spans 14 amino acids. Germline loops: CDR1 MNHNS, CDR2 SASEGT. V lost 6 bases, J lost 4 bases, and 5 bases stayed unmatched. This CDR3 reads CASRDRSGNEKLFF. Here the CDR3 DNA reads TGTGCCAGCAGGGACAGGTCGGGTAATGAAAAACTGTTTTTT.

This clonotype was picked up many times. The chain recombines TRBV2 with TRBJ2-5; D is unclear. The germline V gene has CDR1 SNHLY and CDR2 FYNNEI. The length of the CDR3 is 11 residues. The germline V and J ends were trimmed by 8 bases and 3 bases, with 7 bases remaining between them. DNA for the CDR3: TGTGCCAGCCTGGCTGAAGAGACCCAGTACTTC. Translated: CASLAEETQYF.

This clonotype occurred a few times. This may come from a read error, since a much larger clone is one base off. The CDR3 loop reads CASSPQGWKVCEQYF. The DNA for the CDR3 is TGTGCCAGCAGCCCCCAGGGATGGAAAGTCTGCGAGCAGTACTTC. The chain is built from TRBV6-1 and TRBJ2-7; TRBD1 is a possible D gene (5 bases). The ends were cut back, 6 bases at V and 6 bases at J, with 21 bases in the middle. Germline CDR1 MNHNS, CDR2 SASEGT. This CDR3 has 15 residues.

In its sample, this clonotype was seen many times. J is TRBJ2-7 and V is TRBV11-2, with no clear D. Germline V gene data show CDR1 as SGHAT and CDR2 as FQNNGV. V was trimmed by 1 base and J by 4 bases, leaving 11 bases between them. The CDR3 totals 14 residues. CDR3 coding DNA: TGTGCCAGCAGCTTAGTACCAGAGGCTTACGAGCAGTACTTC. Translating it yields CASSLVPEAYEQYF.

This clonotype showed up many times. The gene calls are TRBV7-2 and TRBJ2-2; 9 nucleotides match TRBD2. CDR1 is SGHTA, CDR2 FQGNSA, per germline. V gave up 5 bases and J gave up 5 bases; unmatched junction bases: 3. The CDR3 consists of 14 residues. The CDR3 here is CASSRSGRTGELFF. In nucleotides, the CDR3 is TGTGCCAGCAGCCGTAGCGGGAGAACCGGGGAGCTGTTTTTT.

This clonotype was counted ten times or more. The chain carries TRBV7-8 and TRBJ1-1; D may be TRBD1 (5 bases). Germline-derived CDR1 and CDR2 are SGHVS and FQNEAQ. The CDR3 totals 14 residues. V was clipped by 6 bases and J by 5 bases, with 16 bases between them. The CDR3 bases are TGTGCCAGCAGTCTTAGGAGGGGTCAGACTGAAGCTTTCTTT. The encoded protein is CASSLRRGQTEAFF.

The sample holds many counts of this clonotype. This rearrangement joins TRBV7-9 to TRBJ2-5, with D possibly matching TRBD1 (5 bases). The CDR3 has 15 amino acids. The V gene lost 4 bases and the J gene lost 4 bases, with 16 bases spanning the gap. The germline V gene has CDR1 SEHNR and CDR2 FQNEAQ (reference sequence). CDR3 loop: CASSWDGRVGETQYF. The CDR3, as DNA: TGTGCCAGCAGCTGGGATGGCAGGGTGGGAGAGACCCAGTACTTC.

This clonotype was counted many times. The J gene is TRBJ2-4, the V gene TRBV28; 9 bases align to TRBD2. The CDR3 runs 13 residues. The germline CDR1 and CDR2 sequences are MDHEN and SYDVKM. Trimming took 8 bases from V and 4 from J; bases not matched to a gene: 3. The CDR3 reads CASALAGKNIQYF. CDR3 bases: TGTGCCAGCGCACTAGCGGGTAAAAACATTCAGTACTTC.

This clonotype was picked up many times. The chain uses TRBV2 and TRBJ2-5; TRBD1 might be the D (6 bases). V lost 8 bases to trimming and J lost 5 bases, with 15 bases between them. Germline values: CDR1 SNHLY, CDR2 FYNNEI. This CDR3 has 13 residues. The CDR3 sequence: CASRQDLGETQYF. Here the CDR3 DNA reads TGTGCCAGCCGACAGGACCTGGGCGAGACCCAGTACTTC.

About this clonotype: A much larger clone sits a single nucleotide away, making a read error possible. The genes are TRBV27 and TRBJ1-5, with D unresolved. The CDR3 runs 14 residues. The germline V gene has CDR1 MNHEY and CDR2 SMNVEV (reference sequence). The V gene lost 4 bases and the J gene lost 1 base, with 8 bases spanning the gap. Here the CDR3 reads CASSCYKSNQPQHF. The DNA of the CDR3 is TGTGCCAGCAGTTGTTACAAAAGCAATCAGCCCCAGCATTTT.

This clonotype was seen only once. The CDR3 nucleotides are TGTGCCAGCAGTTTATCGCGGGCTAGCGGGAGTGGAACCGGGGAGCTGTTTTTT. This translates into CASSLSRASGSGTGELFF. The chain couples TRBV27 to TRBJ2-2; TRBD2 aligns across 10 bases. Trimming removed 0 bases from V and 5 bases from J; junction bases left unmatched: 9. Per the germline V gene, CDR1 is MNHEY and CDR2 is SMNVEV (reference sequence). The CDR3 has 18 residues.

CDR3 protein: CAGSRGGSSYNEQFF. Here the CDR3 DNA reads TGTGCCGGATCACGCGGAGGGAGCTCCTACAATGAGCAGTTCTTC. The rearrangement uses TRBV11-3 and TRBJ2-1, with a tentative D call TRBD2 (6 bases). The V end was cut by 11 bases, the J end by 0 bases, with 17 bases between. The CDR3 extends over 15 amino acids. Germline V gives CDR1 SGHNT, CDR2 YENEEA.

CDR3 nucleotides: TGTGCCGCACAGAGGGAGATGAACACTGAAGCTTTCTTT. It is translated as CAAQREMNTEAFF. This chain uses TRBV24-1 with TRBJ1-1; D gene ambiguous. The germline V gene has CDR1 KGHDR and CDR2 SFDVKD. The length of the CDR3 is 13 residues. V lost 12 bases, J lost 0 bases, and 13 bases lay in between.

The chain combines TRBV9 with TRBJ1-3, with no clear D. Germline V CDR1 and CDR2: SGDLS, YYNGEE. The CDR3 is made up of 13 amino acids. Deletions cut 4 bases from V and 8 bases from J, with 13 bases between. The CDR3 is CASSPIQRDTIYF. CDR3 in DNA: TGTGCCAGCAGCCCTATTCAGAGGGACACCATATATTTT.

This rearrangement joins TRBV6-2 or TRBV6-3 to TRBJ1-2; 7 bases agree with TRBD1. The germline gives CDR1 MNHEY, CDR2 SVGEGT. The CDR3 runs to 15 residues. Trimming at V came to 0 bases and at J to 8 bases, leaving 9 bases not matched to a gene. The CDR3 coding sequence is TGTGCCAGCAGTTACTCCCCCGACAGGGATCAAGGCTACACCTTC. As protein: CASSYSPDRDQGYTF.

Concerning this clonotype: A much larger clone differs from this one at a single base, so this may be a read error. The chain carries TRBV7-2 and TRBJ2-1; 7 nucleotides agree with TRBD2. CDR1 SGHTA and CDR2 FQGNSA come from the germline V gene. The CDR3 covers 16 residues. V lost 5 bases, J lost 3 bases, and 10 bases stayed unmatched. The CDR3, as DNA: TGTGCCAGCAGCCCCGGTGCGGGGACTAACTACAATGAGCAGTTCTTC. This gives the protein CASSPGAGTNYNEQFF. Using reference TRBV7-2 and TRBJ2-1 for the parts outside the CDR3, the full variable domain is GAGVSQSPSNKVTEKGKDVELRCDPISGHTALYWYRQSLGQGLEFLIYFQGNSAPDKSGLPSDRFSAERTGGSVSTLTIQRTQQEDSAVYLCASSPGAGTNYNEQFFGPGTRLTVL.

At least ten counts were recorded for this clonotype. J is TRBJ2-1 and V is TRBV3-1; D gene unclear. The germline V gene encodes CDR1 LGHDT and CDR2 YNNKEL (reference sequence). V lost 1 base to trimming and J lost 15 bases, with 13 bases between them. This CDR3 has 12 residues. CDR3 loop: CASSQARGLGFF. The CDR3 DNA is TGTGCCAGCAGCCAAGCGAGAGGTTTGGGGTTCTTC.

There are many counts of this clonotype. This rearrangement joins TRBV2 to TRBJ1-5, with D possibly matching TRBD1 (5 bases). This CDR3 contains 13 residues. Germline lookup yields CDR1 SNHLY and CDR2 FYNNEI. V shed 9 bases and J shed 2 bases, with 11 bases lying between them. The CDR3 DNA reads TGTGCCAGTACGATGACAGGCAATCAGCCCCAGCATTTT. It specifies CASTMTGNQPQHF.

The sample holds many counts of this clonotype. The V call is TRBV28, the J call TRBJ1-1; TRBD1 matches at 9 bases. CDR1 is MDHEN, CDR2 SYDVKM, per germline. V lost 5 bases, J lost 1 base, and 8 bases stayed unmatched. The CDR3 length is 16 residues. CDR3 in amino acids: CASSIPPGQGNTEAFF. The CDR3 DNA reads as TGTGCCAGCAGTATTCCTCCGGGACAGGGGAACACTGAAGCTTTCTTT.